These 16 T cell receptor beta chains share one sample of origin, sequenced in a study of T cells in localized non-small cell lung cancer. Sequenced by immunoSEQ multiplex PCR; TCRdb stores in-frame clones only, minus some. The sample contains approximately 52,000 clones, roughly 80% of which appear only once. The sequencing here drew on peripheral blood, taken before any cancer treatment. Receptors were obtained from a man aged 40-75 years with stage I squamous cell lung carcinoma.

The chain links TRBV5-4 to TRBJ1-2; the D is unclear. The V and J ends lost 4 bases and 8 bases respectively, with 27 bases between them. Germline values: CDR1 SGHNT, CDR2 YYREEE (reference sequence). The length of the CDR3 is 17 residues. CDR3 DNA: TGTGCCAGCAGCCAGCAGTTGGGCGACATGCGACATTTAGGCTACACCTTC. This gives the protein CASSQQLGDMRHLGYTF. The whole variable domain, remainder taken from reference TRBV5-4 and TRBJ1-2, is ETGVTQSPTHLIKTRGQQVTLRCSSQSGHNTVSWYQQALGQGPQFIFQYYREEENGRGNFPPRFSGLQFPNYSSELNVNALELDDSALYLCASSQQLGDMRHLGYTFGSGTRLTVV.

The chain is built from TRBV28 and TRBJ1-1, with a tentative D call TRBD1 (6 bases). The V and J ends lost 5 bases and 1 base respectively, with 17 bases between them. The CDR3 totals 16 residues. Germline V gene lookup returns CDR1 MDHEN and CDR2 SYDVKM. The CDR3, as DNA: TGTGCCAGCAGTCTTAACCAGGGGCGAGGGAACACTGAAGCTTTCTTT. Its protein product is CASSLNQGRGNTEAFF. The full variable domain, rest sourced from reference TRBV28 and TRBJ1-1, is DVKVTQSSRYLVKRTGEKVFLECVQDMDHENMFWYRQDPGLGLRLIYFSYDVKMKEKGDIPEGYSVSREKKERFSLILESASTNQTSMYLCASSLNQGRGNTEAFFGQGTRLTVV.

The chain is built from TRBV4-2 and TRBJ2-7; 7 positions match TRBD2. V shed 5 bases, J shed 5 bases, and the junction held 15 bases outside the gene matches. Germline CDR1 LGHNA, CDR2 YNFKEQ. This CDR3 is 16 amino acids long. The CDR3 spells CASSYDGGGSGDEQYF. The CDR3 DNA follows: TGTGCCAGCAGCTATGATGGCGGGGGTTCAGGCGACGAGCAGTACTTC.

This chain connects TRBV5-1 to TRBJ1-2; D remains unclear. The germline V and J ends were trimmed by 0 bases and 4 bases, with 16 bases remaining between them. The germline V gene has CDR1 SGHRS and CDR2 YFSETQ. The CDR3 consists of 16 residues. CDR3 sequence (DNA): TGCGCCAGCAGCTTGGGGGCTAGTACCCGGAGCTATGGCTACACCTTC. Residues: CASSLGASTRSYGYTF.

The sample holds one count of this clone. For the CDR3, the DNA is TGTGCCAGCAGCCCTAAACTAGGCGAGATGGAGACCCAGTACTTC. Translating it yields CASSPKLGEMETQYF. The chain uses TRBV7-3 and TRBJ2-5; tentative D call: TRBD2 (5 bases). V was trimmed by 5 bases and J by 5 bases, leaving 18 bases between them. The CDR3 is 15 residues long. In germline, CDR1 is SGHTA, CDR2 FQGTGA.

V gene TRBV28 combines with J gene TRBJ1-2; tentative D call: TRBD1 (5 bases). Germline loops: CDR1 MDHEN, CDR2 SYDVKM. Trimming removed 2 bases from V and 8 bases from J, with 15 bases in between. This CDR3 spans 14 amino acids. DNA for the CDR3: TGTGCCAGCAGTTTAGGTCTGATGGGGCGAGGCTACACCTTC. As protein: CASSLGLMGRGYTF.

The V and J genes are TRBV30 and TRBJ2-7, with D maybe TRBD2 (5 bases). This CDR3 spans 12 amino acids. Germline CDR1 GTSNPN, CDR2 SVGIG (reference sequence). V lost 0 bases to trimming and J lost 4 bases, with 7 bases between them. The CDR3, as DNA: TGTGCCTGGAGTGTATCGGGGTACGAGCAGTACTTC. Amino acids: CAWSVSGYEQYF.

This chain connects TRBV28 to TRBJ2-7, with 11 bases identical to TRBD1. This CDR3 is built from 17 residues. V was clipped by 5 bases and J by 4 bases; unmatched bases: 13. Germline lookup yields CDR1 MDHEN and CDR2 SYDVKM. This chain's CDR3 is CASSPPSPGQGGYEQYF. The CDR3 coding sequence is TGTGCCAGCAGTCCACCCTCACCGGGACAGGGGGGATACGAGCAGTACTTC.

Turning to this clone: This may be a read error, as it is one base from a much larger clone. The genes are TRBV9 and TRBJ2-3; TRBD2 matches 13 bases. V lost 3 bases to trimming and J lost 4 bases; unmatched junction nucleotides: 8. CDR1 and CDR2 from the germline V gene are SGDLS and YYNGEE. This CDR3 is built from 17 residues. CDR3 amino acids: CASSGGRLAGGPDTQYF. The CDR3 DNA reads as TGTGCCAGCAGCGGCGGAAGACTAGCGGGGGGCCCAGATACGCAGTATTTT.

This rearrangement joins TRBV10-3 to TRBJ2-2, with no clear D. Germline V gene lookup returns CDR1 ENHRY and CDR2 SYGVKD. The V and J ends lost 0 bases and 2 bases respectively, with 7 bases between them. This CDR3 is 15 amino acids long. CDR3 bases: TGTGCCATCAGTGAGTCGAGCCCTAACACCGGGGAGCTGTTTTTT. This translates into CAISESSPNTGELFF.

The gene calls are TRBV9 and TRBJ2-4, with no clear D. Per germline, CDR1 SGDLS and CDR2 YYNGEE. V gave up 6 bases and J gave up 7 bases, with 11 bases separating them. The CDR3 contains 12 residues. Here the CDR3 DNA reads TGTGCCAGCACCCCCGGTGGGAACATTCAGTACTTC. Translation: CASTPGGNIQYF.

J is TRBJ2-7 and V is TRBV7-8; D uncertain. Germline lookup yields CDR1 SGHVS and CDR2 FQNEAQ. The CDR3 is 12 residues long. Trimming pared 2 bases from V and 7 bases from J, leaving 9 bases between. The CDR3 DNA follows: TGTGCCAGCAGCTTATCCTCTTGGGAGCAGTACTTC. It translates to CASSLSSWEQYF.

The chain carries TRBV10-3 and TRBJ2-6; D may correspond to TRBD1 or TRBD2 (6 bases each). Germline V gives CDR1 ENHRY, CDR2 SYGVKD. The germline V and J ends were trimmed by 5 bases and 0 bases, with 17 bases remaining between them. The CDR3 is 18 residues long. The CDR3 protein is CAISFDRPGDSGANVLTF. The CDR3 DNA reads as TGTGCCATCAGTTTCGACAGGCCGGGGGACTCTGGGGCCAACGTCCTGACTTTC.

This clone appeared a few times. The chain uses TRBV7-2 and TRBJ1-1; D is unresolved. There are 13 residues in the CDR3. The V end was cut by 0 bases, the J end by 5 bases, with 7 bases between. Per the germline V gene, CDR1 is SGHTA and CDR2 is FQGNSA. In DNA form, the CDR3 reads TGTGCCAGCAGCTTAGCGGCGCTGACTGAAGCTTTCTTT. It is translated as CASSLAALTEAFF. The full variable domain, in which reference TRBV7-2 and TRBJ1-1 provide the parts outside the CDR3, is GAGVSQSPSNKVTEKGKDVELRCDPISGHTALYWYRQSLGQGLEFLIYFQGNSAPDKSGLPSDRFSAERTGGSVSTLTIQRTQQEDSAVYLCASSLAALTEAFFGQGTRLTVV.

The chain couples TRBV28 to TRBJ1-5; 7 bases align to TRBD1. Trimming took 6 bases from V and 5 from J; bases not matched to a gene: 10. The CDR3 sequence is 15 residues long. The germline V gene has CDR1 MDHEN and CDR2 SYDVKM. CDR3 sequence reads: CASSARQGHHQPQHF. The DNA of the CDR3 is TGTGCCAGCAGCGCCAGACAGGGACACCATCAGCCCCAGCATTTT.

The DNA of the CDR3 is TGCGCCAGCAGCTTACTACAGGGGCCCTCTGGAAACACCATATATTTT. Protein sequence: CASSLLQGPSGNTIYF. The chain links TRBV5-1 to TRBJ1-3; 7 bases agree with TRBD1. V lost 2 bases to trimming and J lost 0 bases; unmatched junction nucleotides: 5. The CDR3 has 16 residues. From germline, CDR1 is SGHRS and CDR2 YFSETQ.